These 9 T cell receptor beta chains were all obtained from the same sample, sequenced in a study of metastatic and nonmetastatic thyroid tumors. TCRdb re-called clones via MiXCR from the PCR reads. Of fewer than 40,000 clones in the sample, around a quarter were seen once. Before thyroid surgery, none of the patients had received any treatment. Sequencing was done on a sample of blood. The receptors were sampled from a female donor with papillary thyroid cancer or a benign thyroid nodule (not recorded which). Some clones in this sample may be carry-over from other donors' samples.

This clone showed up many times. The V call is TRBV30, the J call TRBJ2-2, with 9 bases aligning to TRBD1. V was pared by 4 bases and J by 1 base, with 4 bases of the junction left unmatched. The CDR3 is 15 residues long. Germline V gene data show CDR1 as GTSNPN and CDR2 as SVGIG (reference sequence). The CDR3 here is CAWNMGQGNTGELFF. CDR3 DNA sequence: TGTGCCTGGAACATGGGACAGGGGAACACCGGGGAGCTGTTTTTT.

This clone was recorded at least ten times. The chain employs TRBV19 and TRBJ1-3; unclear D gene. The CDR3 extends over 16 amino acids. Germline V gene data show CDR1 as LNHDA and CDR2 as SQIVND (reference sequence). Trimming took off 3 bases at V and 1 base at J, with 13 bases between the two ends. DNA of the CDR3: TGTGCCAGTAGTATTTCCGGCAGTAAATCTGGAAACACCATATATTTT. Translated, it gives CASSISGSKSGNTIYF.

V usage is TRBV7-9 and J usage is TRBJ2-5, with 8 nucleotides matching TRBD2. This CDR3 comprises 15 residues. Germline V gene sequence: CDR1 SEHNR, CDR2 FQNEAQ (reference sequence). The J segment lost 4 bases and the V segment lost 3 bases, leaving 7 bases of the junction unmatched. CDR3: CASSFREGRGETQYF. CDR3 nucleotide sequence: TGTGCCAGCAGCTTCCGGGAGGGCCGTGGAGAGACCCAGTACTTC. Combining the CDR3 with reference TRBV7-9 and TRBJ2-5 gives the whole variable domain DTGVSQNPRHKITKRGQNVTFRCDPISEHNRLYWYRQTLGQGPEFLTYFQNEAQLEKSRLLSDRFSAERPKGSFSTLEIQRTEQGDSAMYLCASSFREGRGETQYFGPGTRLLVL.

The chain employs TRBV6-2 or TRBV6-3 and TRBJ2-7; D unresolved. The ends were cut back, 6 bases at V and 6 bases at J, with 15 bases in the middle. CDR1 is MNHEY, CDR2 SVGEGT, per germline. The CDR3 is made up of 13 amino acids. The CDR3 DNA is TGTGCCAGCAGAGCCGGAAACCGGTGCGAGCAGTACTTC. Translation: CASRAGNRCEQYF.

Comments on this clone: Its ends do not fully match the called genes, so a read error is possible. J is TRBJ2-2 and V is TRBV6-1, with D possibly being TRBD2 (6 bases). The CDR3 spans 15 residues. Germline-derived CDR1 and CDR2 are MNHNS and SASEGT. In nucleotides, the CDR3 is TGTGCCAGCAGTGAAAGGCGGGGAATCACCGTGGAGCTGTTTTTT. Residues: CASSERRGITVELFF.

As to this clone: Likely a read error: the CDR3 ends without its conserved phenylalanine or tryptophan. J is TRBJ1-6 and V is TRBV2; D may be TRBD1 (6 bases). V was clipped by 7 bases and J by 5 bases, with 18 bases between them. This CDR3 has 16 residues. The germline gives CDR1 SNHLY, CDR2 FYNNEI. CDR3 in DNA: TGTGCCAGCACCCTCCAGGGGTCGATCAATAATTCACCCCTCCACTTG. The encoded protein is CASTLQGSINNSPLHL.

By sample share, this clone is medium-sized. The chain uses TRBV6-5 and TRBJ2-7; 14 bases line up with TRBD2. J gave up 4 bases and V 0 bases, and 11 bases lay outside the gene matches. CDR1 MNHEY and CDR2 SVGAGI come from the germline V gene. The CDR3 contains 19 residues. This chain's CDR3 is CASSYSNTPGTSGSYEQYF. The CDR3, as DNA: TGTGCCAGCAGTTACTCAAACACTCCCGGGACTAGCGGGAGTTACGAGCAGTACTTC.

This clone was found many times. The CDR3 DNA follows: TGTGCCAGCAGCCTGCGACTAACGCGGGAGACCCAGTACTTC. This encodes CASSLRLTRETQYF. The genes are TRBV11-2 and TRBJ2-5, with a tentative D call TRBD2 (5 bases). Germline lookup yields CDR1 SGHAT and CDR2 FQNNGV. Trimming removed 5 bases at V and 5 bases at J, with 15 bases between. CDR3 length: 14 residues.

In its sample, this clone was seen many times. The chain joins TRBV2 to TRBJ1-4, with D unclear. V was clipped by 4 bases and J by 5 bases, with 14 bases between them. Per the germline V gene, CDR1 is SNHLY and CDR2 is FYNNEI. The CDR3 is 15 amino acids. CDR3 nucleotide sequence: TGTGCCAGCAGTGTGAGTTCTGTCCCGAATGAAAAACTGTTTTTT. Residues: CASSVSSVPNEKLFF. The full variable domain, rest sourced from reference TRBV2 and TRBJ1-4, is EPEVTQTPSHQVTQMGQEVILRCVPISNHLYFYWYRQILGQKVEFLVSFYNNEISEKSEIFDDQFSVERPDGSNFTLKIRSTKLEDSAMYFCASSVSSVPNEKLFFGSGTQLSVL.